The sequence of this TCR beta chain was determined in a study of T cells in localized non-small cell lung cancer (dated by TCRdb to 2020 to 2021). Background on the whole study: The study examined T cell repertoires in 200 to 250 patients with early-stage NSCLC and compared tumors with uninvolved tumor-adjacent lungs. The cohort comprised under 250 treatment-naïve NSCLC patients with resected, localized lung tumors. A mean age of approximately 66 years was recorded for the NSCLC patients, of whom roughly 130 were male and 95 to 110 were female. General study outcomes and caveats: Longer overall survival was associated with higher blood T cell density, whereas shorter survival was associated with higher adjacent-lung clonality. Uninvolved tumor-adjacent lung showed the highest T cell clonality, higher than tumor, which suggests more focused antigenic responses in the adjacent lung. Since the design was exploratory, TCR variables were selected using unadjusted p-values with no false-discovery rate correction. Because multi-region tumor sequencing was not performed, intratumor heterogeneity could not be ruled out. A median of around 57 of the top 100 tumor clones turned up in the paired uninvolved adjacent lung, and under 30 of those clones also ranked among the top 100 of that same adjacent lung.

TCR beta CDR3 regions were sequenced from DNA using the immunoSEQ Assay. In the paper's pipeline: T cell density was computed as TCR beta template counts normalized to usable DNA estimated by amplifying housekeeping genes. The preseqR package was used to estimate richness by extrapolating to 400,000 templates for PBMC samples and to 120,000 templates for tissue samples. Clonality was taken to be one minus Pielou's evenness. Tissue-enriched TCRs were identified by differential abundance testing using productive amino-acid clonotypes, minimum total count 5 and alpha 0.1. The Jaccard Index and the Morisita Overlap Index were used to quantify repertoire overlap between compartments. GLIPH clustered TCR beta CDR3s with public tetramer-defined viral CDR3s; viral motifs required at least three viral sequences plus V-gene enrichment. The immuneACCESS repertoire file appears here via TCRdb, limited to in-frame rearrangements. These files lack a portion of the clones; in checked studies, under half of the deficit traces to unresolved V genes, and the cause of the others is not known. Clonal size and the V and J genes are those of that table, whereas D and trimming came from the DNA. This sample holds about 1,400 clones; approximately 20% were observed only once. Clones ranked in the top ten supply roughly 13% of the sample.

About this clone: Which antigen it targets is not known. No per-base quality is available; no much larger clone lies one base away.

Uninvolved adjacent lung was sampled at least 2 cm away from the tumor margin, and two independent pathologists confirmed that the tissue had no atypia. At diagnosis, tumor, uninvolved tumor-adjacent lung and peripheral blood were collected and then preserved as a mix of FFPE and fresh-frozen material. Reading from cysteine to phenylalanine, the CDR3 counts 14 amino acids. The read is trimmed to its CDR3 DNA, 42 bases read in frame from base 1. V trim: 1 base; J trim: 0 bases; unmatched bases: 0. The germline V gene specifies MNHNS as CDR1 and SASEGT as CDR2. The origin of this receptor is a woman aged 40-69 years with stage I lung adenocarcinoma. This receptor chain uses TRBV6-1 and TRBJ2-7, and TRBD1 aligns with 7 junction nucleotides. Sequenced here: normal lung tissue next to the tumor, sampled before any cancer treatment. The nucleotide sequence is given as TGTGCCAGCAGTGAAGGGGACAGCTCCTACGAGCAGTACTTC. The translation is CASSEGDSSYEQYF.